The present entry profiles one TCR beta chain with its context. The sample originates from a study of technical replicates of blood from several donors. Repertoires were generated with immunoSEQ multiplex PCR, while TCRdb's copy carries only in-frame clones and drops some. The sample holds approximately 88,000 clones, about 96% seen once. The sequenced material came from T cells isolated from PBMCs. The sequence was collected from a human donor in good health.

The CDR3 is CSAGTSGSRDTQYF. DNA of the CDR3: TGCAGCGCCGGGACTAGCGGGAGTAGAGATACGCAGTATTTT. V and J are TRBV29-1 and TRBJ2-3; TRBD2 agrees at 14 bases. V lost 7 bases and J lost 5; bases outside the gene matches: 5. CDR1 and CDR2 from the germline V gene are SQVTM and ANQGSEA. CDR3 length: 14 residues.